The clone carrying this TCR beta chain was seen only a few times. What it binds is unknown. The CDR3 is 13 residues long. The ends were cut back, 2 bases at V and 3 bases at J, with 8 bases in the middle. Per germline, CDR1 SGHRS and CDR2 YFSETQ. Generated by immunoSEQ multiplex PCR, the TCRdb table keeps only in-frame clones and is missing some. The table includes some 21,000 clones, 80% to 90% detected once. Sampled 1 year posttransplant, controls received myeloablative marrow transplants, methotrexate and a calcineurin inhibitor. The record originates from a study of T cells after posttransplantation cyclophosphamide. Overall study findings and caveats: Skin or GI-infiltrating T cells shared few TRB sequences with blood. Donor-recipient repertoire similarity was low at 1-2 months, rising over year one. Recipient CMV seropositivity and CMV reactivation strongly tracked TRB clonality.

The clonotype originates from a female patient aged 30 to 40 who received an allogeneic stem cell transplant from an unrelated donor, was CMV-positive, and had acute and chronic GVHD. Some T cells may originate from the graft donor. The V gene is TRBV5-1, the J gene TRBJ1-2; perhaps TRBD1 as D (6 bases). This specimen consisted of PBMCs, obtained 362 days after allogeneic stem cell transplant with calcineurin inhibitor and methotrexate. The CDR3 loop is CASSFEGDYGYTF. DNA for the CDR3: TGCGCCAGCAGCTTCGAGGGGGACTATGGCTACACCTTC.